These T cell receptor beta chains were read from a single sample in a study of Graves' ophthalmopathy and Graves' hyperthyroidism. TCRdb analysed the multiplex PCR reads with MiXCR anew, one entry per CDR3 protein. The table has a few hundred thousand distinct CDR3 sequences, 15% seen once. Material for sequencing was peripheral blood. Receptors were obtained from a woman aged 18-30 years with stable Graves' hyperthyroidism. Both conserved end residues are part of each CDR3. D genes are given only for firm matches. A clone size is listed for some rows: how often the clone was seen (once, few, many), or a class if it is expanded.

clone size: few
J gene: TRBJ2-2
V gene: TRBV3-1
D gene: .
CDR3 protein: CASSQVVFRYTGELFF
CDR3 DNA: TGTGCCAGCAGCCAAGTTGTTTTCCGGTACACCGGGGAGCTGTTTTTT

clone size: many
J gene: TRBJ2-7
V gene: TRBV2
D gene: TRBD1
CDR3 protein: CASTGTGTLYEQYF
CDR3 DNA: TGTGCCAGCACTGGGACAGGGACGCTCTACGAGCAGTACTTC

clone size: many
J gene: TRBJ1-5
V gene: TRBV7-6
D gene: .
CDR3 protein: CASSPQGRNFNQPQHF
CDR3 DNA: TGTGCCAGCAGCCCCCAAGGACGTAATTTCAATCAGCCCCAGCATTTT

clone size: few
J gene: TRBJ2-5
V gene: TRBV7-9
D gene: .
CDR3 protein: CASSLNSETQYF
CDR3 DNA: TGTGCCAGCAGCTTAAATAGCGAGACCCAGTACTTC

clone size: few
J gene: TRBJ1-5
V gene: TRBV7-2
D gene: .
CDR3 protein: CASSLARGGSNQPQHF
CDR3 DNA: TGTGCCAGCAGCTTAGCCCGGGGGGGGAGCAATCAGCCCCAGCATTTT

clone size: many
J gene: TRBJ2-7
V gene: TRBV12-3/TRBV12-4
D gene: TRBD1
CDR3 protein: CASSSRQGALSEQYF
CDR3 DNA: TGTGCCAGCAGTTCCCGACAGGGGGCATTGAGCGAGCAGTACTTC

clone size: many
J gene: TRBJ2-7
V gene: TRBV28
D gene: .
CDR3 protein: CASHRVGEQYF
CDR3 DNA: TGTGCCAGTCACAGGGTGGGCGAGCAGTACTTC

clone size: few
J gene: TRBJ2-5
V gene: TRBV20-1
D gene: .
CDR3 protein: CSARDPGGGDWETQYF
CDR3 DNA: TGCAGTGCTAGAGATCCAGGGGGGGGGGACTGGGAGACCCAGTACTTC

clone size: many
J gene: TRBJ2-7
V gene: TRBV11-2
D gene: TRBD1
CDR3 protein: CASSLLRQGYEQYF
CDR3 DNA: TGTGCCAGCAGCTTACTAAGACAGGGCTACGAGCAGTACTTC

clone size: many
J gene: TRBJ2-7
V gene: TRBV6-5
D gene: .
CDR3 protein: CASSYQGGIYEQYF
CDR3 DNA: TGTGCCAGCAGTTACCAGGGGGGGATCTACGAGCAGTACTTC

clone size: .
J gene: TRBJ2-5
V gene: TRBV7-8
D gene: .
CDR3 protein: CASSPRVGRGETQYF
CDR3 DNA: TGTGCCAGTAGCCCTCGGGTCGGGCGGGGAGAGACCCAGTACTTC

clone size: many
J gene: TRBJ1-3
V gene: TRBV9
D gene: TRBD1
CDR3 protein: CASSPWTGSGNTIYF
CDR3 DNA: TGTGCCAGCAGCCCGTGGACAGGCTCTGGAAACACCATATATTTT

clone size: many
J gene: TRBJ2-7
V gene: TRBV6-2/TRBV6-3
D gene: .
CDR3 protein: CASSPTAYEQYF
CDR3 DNA: TGTGCCAGCAGTCCGACCGCCTACGAGCAGTACTTC

clone size: many
J gene: TRBJ1-1
V gene: TRBV7-2
D gene: .
CDR3 protein: CASSFMGLGGEAFF
CDR3 DNA: TGTGCCAGCAGCTTTATGGGACTGGGCGGAGAAGCTTTCTTT

clone size: many
J gene: TRBJ1-1
V gene: TRBV6-4
D gene: .
CDR3 protein: CASSDTTVGLLNTEAFF
CDR3 DNA: TGTGCCAGCAGTGACACTACCGTGGGACTGCTGAACACTGAAGCTTTCTTT

clone size: many
J gene: TRBJ1-5
V gene: TRBV10-1
D gene: .
CDR3 protein: CASLSYMGGNQPQHF
CDR3 DNA: TGCGCCAGCCTTTCTTACATGGGAGGCAATCAGCCCCAGCATTTT

clone size: many
J gene: TRBJ2-5
V gene: TRBV4-1
D gene: .
CDR3 protein: CASSQDDRGQETQYF
CDR3 DNA: TGCGCCAGCAGCCAAGATGATAGGGGGCAAGAGACCCAGTACTTC

clone size: many
J gene: TRBJ1-2
V gene: TRBV2
D gene: TRBD1
CDR3 protein: CASKGQVGYGYTF
CDR3 DNA: TGTGCCAGCAAGGGACAGGTGGGATATGGCTACACCTTC

clone size: many
J gene: TRBJ2-5
V gene: TRBV7-2
D gene: TRBD1
CDR3 protein: CASSFTGEKETQYF
CDR3 DNA: TGTGCCAGCAGCTTTACAGGGGAGAAGGAGACCCAGTACTTC

clone size: .
J gene: TRBJ2-7
V gene: TRBV7-8
D gene: TRBD2
CDR3 protein: CASSATPGTSGGAREQYF
CDR3 DNA: TGTGCCAGCAGCGCCACCCCCGGGACTAGCGGGGGGGCCCGAGAGCAGTACTTC

clone size: .
J gene: TRBJ2-7
V gene: TRBV6-1
D gene: .
CDR3 protein: CASSEMAGPEQYF
CDR3 DNA: TGTGCCAGCAGTGAAATGGCGGGGCCCGAGCAGTACTTC

clone size: many
J gene: TRBJ2-7
V gene: TRBV7-8
D gene: .
CDR3 protein: CASSLEVRQYF
CDR3 DNA: TGTGCCAGCAGCTTAGAGGTCCGGCAGTACTTC

clone size: many
J gene: TRBJ1-1
V gene: TRBV6-2/TRBV6-3
D gene: .
CDR3 protein: CASSPQLHSRRGTEAFF
CDR3 DNA: TGTGCCAGCAGTCCACAACTCCACAGTCGCCGAGGCACTGAAGCTTTCTTT

clone size: many
J gene: TRBJ2-5
V gene: TRBV6-5
D gene: .
CDR3 protein: CASSYLDQIGTQYF
CDR3 DNA: TGTGCCAGCAGTTACTTGGACCAGATCGGGACCCAGTACTTC

clone size: .
J gene: TRBJ1-2
V gene: TRBV7-4
D gene: .
CDR3 protein: CASSLADGYTF
CDR3 DNA: TGTGCCAGCAGCTTGGCCGATGGCTACACCTTC

clone size: many
J gene: TRBJ1-5
V gene: TRBV2
D gene: .
CDR3 protein: CASSEVTGVGQPQHF
CDR3 DNA: TGTGCCAGCAGTGAAGTAACGGGGGTAGGTCAGCCCCAGCATTTT

clone size: .
J gene: TRBJ1-2
V gene: TRBV12-3/TRBV12-4
D gene: .
CDR3 protein: CASSLDRIHGYTF
CDR3 DNA: TGTGCCAGCAGCCTCGACAGGATCCATGGCTACACCTTC

clone size: many
J gene: TRBJ2-2
V gene: TRBV29-1
D gene: TRBD1
CDR3 protein: CSAVTGGSTGELFF
CDR3 DNA: TGCAGCGCCGTGACAGGGGGCAGCACCGGGGAGCTGTTTTTT

clone size: .
J gene: TRBJ1-5
V gene: TRBV27
D gene: .
CDR3 protein: CASSFKSNQPQHF
CDR3 DNA: TGTGCCAGCAGTTTTAAGAGCAATCAGCCCCAGCATTTT

clone size: many
J gene: TRBJ2-7
V gene: TRBV7-9
D gene: TRBD2
CDR3 protein: CASSPGLAGGYEQYF
CDR3 DNA: TGTGCCAGCAGCCCCGGACTAGCGGGGGGCTACGAGCAGTACTTC

clone size: many
J gene: TRBJ1-6
V gene: TRBV27
D gene: TRBD1
CDR3 protein: CASSRQGDLLGSPLHF
CDR3 DNA: TGTGCCAGCAGTCGACAGGGTGACTTGTTGGGTTCACCCCTCCACTTT

clone size: .
J gene: TRBJ2-7
V gene: TRBV28
D gene: .
CDR3 protein: CASSPPSGLRTYEQYF
CDR3 DNA: TGTGCCAGCAGTCCTCCCTCGGGACTTCGAACCTACGAGCAGTACTTC

clone size: many
J gene: TRBJ1-2
V gene: TRBV12-3/TRBV12-4
D gene: .
CDR3 protein: CASSLRTVYGYTF
CDR3 DNA: TGTGCCAGCAGTTTAAGGACCGTGTATGGCTACACCTTC

clone size: many
J gene: TRBJ1-5
V gene: TRBV12-3/TRBV12-4
D gene: .
CDR3 protein: CASTPDSRNQPQHF
CDR3 DNA: TGTGCCAGCACCCCTGACAGTCGCAATCAGCCCCAGCATTTT

clone size: many
J gene: TRBJ1-6
V gene: TRBV13
D gene: .
CDR3 protein: CASSSTTWNSPLHF
CDR3 DNA: TGTGCCAGCAGCTCAACTACCTGGAATTCACCCCTCCACTTT

clone size: .
J gene: TRBJ2-7
V gene: TRBV6-2/TRBV6-3
D gene: .
CDR3 protein: CASSRIFYEQYF
CDR3 DNA: TGTGCCAGCAGTAGGATTTTTTACGAGCAGTACTTC

clone size: .
J gene: TRBJ1-1
V gene: TRBV6-1
D gene: .
CDR3 protein: CASSEHADTEAFF
CDR3 DNA: TGTGCCAGCAGTGAACATGCGGACACTGAAGCTTTCTTT

clone size: many
J gene: TRBJ1-1
V gene: TRBV7-3
D gene: .
CDR3 protein: CASSPDGITEAFF
CDR3 DNA: TGTGCCAGCAGCCCCGACGGAATTACTGAAGCTTTCTTT

clone size: few
J gene: TRBJ2-7
V gene: TRBV5-8
D gene: TRBD2
CDR3 protein: CASRPGTSMDEQYF
CDR3 DNA: TGTGCCAGCAGGCCCGGGACTAGCATGGACGAGCAGTACTTC

clone size: many
J gene: TRBJ1-1
V gene: TRBV27
D gene: .
CDR3 protein: CASSKGGNTEAFF
CDR3 DNA: TGTGCCAGCTCTAAAGGGGGGAACACTGAAGCTTTCTTT

clone size: many
J gene: TRBJ1-5
V gene: TRBV28
D gene: TRBD1
CDR3 protein: CASADRGSSANQPQHF
CDR3 DNA: TGTGCCAGCGCGGACAGGGGCTCCTCGGCCAATCAGCCCCAGCATTTT

clone size: .
J gene: TRBJ2-7
V gene: TRBV6-5
D gene: TRBD2
CDR3 protein: CASSYSASGSSYEQYF
CDR3 DNA: TGTGCCAGCAGTTACTCGGCTAGCGGGAGCTCCTACGAGCAGTACTTC

clone size: many
J gene: TRBJ2-5
V gene: TRBV6-5
D gene: .
CDR3 protein: CASSLTDQETQYF
CDR3 DNA: TGTGCCAGCAGTCTAACAGACCAAGAGACCCAGTACTTC

clone size: few
J gene: TRBJ2-7
V gene: TRBV12-3/TRBV12-4
D gene: .
CDR3 protein: CASSHYGLNRVSYEQYF
CDR3 DNA: TGTGCCAGCAGTCACTACGGATTGAACAGGGTTTCCTACGAGCAGTACTTC

clone size: few
J gene: TRBJ1-1
V gene: TRBV28
D gene: .
CDR3 protein: CASSLIRLSTEAFF
CDR3 DNA: TGTGCCAGCAGTTTAATCAGGTTGAGTACTGAAGCTTTCTTT

clone size: few
J gene: TRBJ1-2
V gene: TRBV3-1
D gene: .
CDR3 protein: CATLKGWGGYTF
CDR3 DNA: TGTGCCACCTTAAAAGGGTGGGGTGGCTACACCTTC

clone size: .
J gene: TRBJ1-1
V gene: TRBV9
D gene: TRBD1
CDR3 protein: CASSVGTGLTEAFF
CDR3 DNA: TGTGCCAGCAGCGTCGGGACAGGGCTTACTGAAGCTTTCTTT

clone size: many
J gene: TRBJ2-7
V gene: TRBV28
D gene: .
CDR3 protein: CASSPRGNSYEQYF
CDR3 DNA: TGTGCCAGCAGTCCTCGGGGGAACTCCTACGAGCAGTACTTC

clone size: many
J gene: TRBJ2-7
V gene: TRBV9
D gene: TRBD1
CDR3 protein: CASSSHRDRVGEQYF
CDR3 DNA: TGTGCCAGCAGCTCTCACCGGGACAGGGTGGGGGAGCAGTACTTC

clone size: many
J gene: TRBJ1-5
V gene: TRBV12-5
D gene: TRBD1
CDR3 protein: CASGVTGASNQPQHF
CDR3 DNA: TGTGCTAGTGGTGTGACAGGGGCGAGTAATCAGCCCCAGCATTTT